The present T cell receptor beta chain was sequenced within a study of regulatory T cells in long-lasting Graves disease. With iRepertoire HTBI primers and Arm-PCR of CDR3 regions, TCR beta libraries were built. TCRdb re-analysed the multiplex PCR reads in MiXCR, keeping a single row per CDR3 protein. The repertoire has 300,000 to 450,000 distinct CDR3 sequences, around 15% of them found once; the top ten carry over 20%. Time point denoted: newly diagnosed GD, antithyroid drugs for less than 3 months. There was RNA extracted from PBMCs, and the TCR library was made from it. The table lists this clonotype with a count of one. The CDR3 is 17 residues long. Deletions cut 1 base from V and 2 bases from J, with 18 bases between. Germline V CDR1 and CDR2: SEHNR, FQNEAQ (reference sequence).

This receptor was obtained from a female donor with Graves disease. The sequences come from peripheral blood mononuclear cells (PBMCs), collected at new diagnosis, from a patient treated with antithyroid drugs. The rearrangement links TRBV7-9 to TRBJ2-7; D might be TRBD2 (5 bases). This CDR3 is CASSLEVKYGLPYEQYF. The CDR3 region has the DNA TGTGCCAGCAGCTTAGAGGTCAAGTACGGACTCCCCTACGAGCAGTACTTC.